The present T cell receptor beta chain was sequenced within a study of blood T cell repertoires in COVID-19. Study at large: Nucleic acid was either cDNA or gDNA, and it came from T cells, B-cell-depleted T cells, or PBMCs.

Here immunoSEQ multiplex PCR was the method, and the copy in TCRdb shows in-frame clones only, minus some. The table has under 130,000 clones, around 80% seen once. Sequences were obtained from peripheral blood. The TCR sequence derives from a man between 65 and 79 years old with active or convalescent COVID-19.

The CDR3 reads CASSEDASLYGYTF. CDR3 nucleotides: TGTGCCAGCAGTGAAGACGCGTCTCTTTATGGCTACACCTTC. The V and J genes are TRBV6-1 and TRBJ1-2; D unresolved. The CDR3 totals 14 residues. The V and J ends lost 1 base and 5 bases respectively, with 11 bases between them. The germline V gene encodes CDR1 MNHNS and CDR2 SASEGT.